This T cell receptor (beta chain) was sequenced in a study of shared clonotypes between healthy human individuals. V was pared by 3 bases and J by 4 bases, with 3 bases of the junction left unmatched. From germline, CDR1 is SGHRS and CDR2 YFSETQ. The CDR3 is made up of 14 amino acids. The table lists this clone with a count of one. The data were produced by immunoSEQ multiplex PCR, yet TCRdb's version contains in-frame clones alone and is incomplete. The table lists some 530,000 clones, about 72% of them singletons, with 12% in the top ten. Caucasian adults living in Nashville, Tennessee, provided all samples.

The receptor comes from a woman aged 40-49 years in good health. Some clones in this sample may be carry-over from other donors' samples. The chain employs TRBV5-1 and TRBJ1-4; 7 bases fit TRBD1. Sequenced: PBMCs. The CDR3 region is CASSSRQGNEKLFF. CDR3 DNA sequence: TGCGCCAGCAGCTCAAGACAGGGTAATGAAAAACTGTTTTTT.